The rows below give T cell receptor beta chains drawn from one sample of a study of CD8+ T cells in alopecia areata. Assay used: immunoSEQ multiplex PCR; TCRdb lists only in-frame clones, some missing. The sample lists about 42,000 clones; about three fifths were seen once. The sample in question was CD8+ T cells sorted from blood, obtained at week 4, from a patient treated with tofacitinib. These TCRs come from a human donor with alopecia areata. CDR3s include the opening cysteine and the closing phenylalanine or tryptophan.

v_call: TRBV29-1
j_call: TRBJ2-5
cdr3_aa: CSVEWVGPSRETQYF

v_call: TRBV29-1
j_call: TRBJ2-3
cdr3_aa: CSVDIGGFTDTQYF

v_call: TRBV15
j_call: TRBJ1-6
cdr3_aa: CATSRTLGYSPLHF

v_call: TRBV6-6
j_call: TRBJ2-4
cdr3_aa: CASSYNSGSIQYF

v_call: TRBV19
j_call: TRBJ2-1
cdr3_aa: CASRSGGAHNEQFF

v_call: TRBV29-1
j_call: TRBJ2-4
cdr3_aa: CSVKGTSGGAWQYF

v_call: TRBV7-3
j_call: TRBJ2-1
cdr3_aa: CASSLGQGPYNEQFF

v_call: TRBV29-1
j_call: TRBJ2-7
cdr3_aa: CSVDTGGYEQYF

v_call: TRBV29-1
j_call: TRBJ2-1
cdr3_aa: CSVAINNEQFF

v_call: TRBV29-1
j_call: TRBJ2-2
cdr3_aa: CSVDVTTGELFF

v_call: TRBV29-1
j_call: TRBJ2-2
cdr3_aa: CSVIGNTGELFF

v_call: TRBV5-6
j_call: TRBJ1-3
cdr3_aa: CASTDGQLSTIYF

v_call: TRBV7-9
j_call: TRBJ2-3
cdr3_aa: CASSLGRDTQYF

v_call: TRBV9
j_call: TRBJ2-1
cdr3_aa: CASSVGQGTNEQFF

v_call: TRBV29-1
j_call: TRBJ2-3
cdr3_aa: CSAPGGPDTQYF